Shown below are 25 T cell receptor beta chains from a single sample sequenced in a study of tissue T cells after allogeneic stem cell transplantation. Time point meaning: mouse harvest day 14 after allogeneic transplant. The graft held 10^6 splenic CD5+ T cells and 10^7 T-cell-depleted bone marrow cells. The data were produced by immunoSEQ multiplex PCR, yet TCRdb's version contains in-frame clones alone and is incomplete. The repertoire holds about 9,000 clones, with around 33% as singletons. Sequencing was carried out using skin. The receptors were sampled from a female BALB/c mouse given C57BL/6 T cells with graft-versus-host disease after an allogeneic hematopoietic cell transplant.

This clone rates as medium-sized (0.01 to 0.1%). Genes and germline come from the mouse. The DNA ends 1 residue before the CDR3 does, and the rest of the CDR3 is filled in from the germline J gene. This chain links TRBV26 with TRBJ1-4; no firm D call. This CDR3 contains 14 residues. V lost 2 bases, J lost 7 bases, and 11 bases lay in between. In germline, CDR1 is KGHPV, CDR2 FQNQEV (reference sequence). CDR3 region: CASSLAGNPERLFF. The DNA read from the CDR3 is TGTGCCAGCAGTCTGGCCGGGAACCCCGAAAGATTATTT.

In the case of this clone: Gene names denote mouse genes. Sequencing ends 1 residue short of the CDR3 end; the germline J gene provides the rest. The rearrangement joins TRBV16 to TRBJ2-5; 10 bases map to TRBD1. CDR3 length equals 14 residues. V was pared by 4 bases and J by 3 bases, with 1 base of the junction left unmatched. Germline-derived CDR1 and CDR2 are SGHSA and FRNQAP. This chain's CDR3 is CASSWTGGQDTQYF. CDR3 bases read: TGTGCAAGCAGCTGGACAGGGGGGCAAGACACCCAGTAC.

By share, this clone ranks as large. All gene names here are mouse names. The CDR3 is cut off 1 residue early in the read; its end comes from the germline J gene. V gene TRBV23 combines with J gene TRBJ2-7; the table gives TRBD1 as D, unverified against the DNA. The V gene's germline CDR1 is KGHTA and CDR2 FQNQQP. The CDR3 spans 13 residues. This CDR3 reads CSSSQSTGGEQYF. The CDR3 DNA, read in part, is TGCTCCAGCAGTCAATCGACAGGGGGTGAACAGTAC.

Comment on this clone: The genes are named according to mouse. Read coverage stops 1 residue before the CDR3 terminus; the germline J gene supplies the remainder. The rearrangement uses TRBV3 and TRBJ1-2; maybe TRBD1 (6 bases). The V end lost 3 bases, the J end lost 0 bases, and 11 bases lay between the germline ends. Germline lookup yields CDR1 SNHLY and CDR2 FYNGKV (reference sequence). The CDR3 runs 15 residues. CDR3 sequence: CASSFSGTTNSDYTF. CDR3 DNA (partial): TGTGCCAGCAGCTTTTCCGGGACAACAAACTCCGACTACACC.

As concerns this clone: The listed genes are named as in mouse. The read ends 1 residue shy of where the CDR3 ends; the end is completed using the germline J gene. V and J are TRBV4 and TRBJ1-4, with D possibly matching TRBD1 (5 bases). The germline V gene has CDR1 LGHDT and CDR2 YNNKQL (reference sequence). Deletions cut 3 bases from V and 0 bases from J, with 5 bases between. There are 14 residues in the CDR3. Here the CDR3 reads CASSYRVSNERLFF. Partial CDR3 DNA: TGTGCCAGCAGCTACAGGGTTTCCAACGAAAGATTATTT.

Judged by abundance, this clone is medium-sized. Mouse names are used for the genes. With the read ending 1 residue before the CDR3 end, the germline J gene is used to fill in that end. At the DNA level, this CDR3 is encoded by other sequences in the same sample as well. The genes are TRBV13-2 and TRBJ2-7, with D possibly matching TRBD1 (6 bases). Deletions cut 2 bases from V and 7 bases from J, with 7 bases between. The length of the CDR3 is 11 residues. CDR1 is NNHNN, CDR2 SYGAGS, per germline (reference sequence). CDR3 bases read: TGTGCCAGCGGTGACAGGGGCGAACAGTAC. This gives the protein CASGDRGEQY. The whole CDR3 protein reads CASGDRGEQYF.

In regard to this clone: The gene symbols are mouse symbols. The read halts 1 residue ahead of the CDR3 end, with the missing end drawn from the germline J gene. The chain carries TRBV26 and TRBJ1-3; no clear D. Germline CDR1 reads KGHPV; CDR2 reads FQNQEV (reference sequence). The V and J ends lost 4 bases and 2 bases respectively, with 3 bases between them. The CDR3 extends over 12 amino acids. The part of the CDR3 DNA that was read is TGTGCCAGCAGTCGGGCTGGAAATACGCTCTAT. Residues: CASSRAGNTLY. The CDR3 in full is CASSRAGNTLYF. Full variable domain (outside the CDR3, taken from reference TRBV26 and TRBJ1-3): NSKVIQTPRYLVKGQGQKAKMRCIPEKGHPVVFWYQQNKNNEFKFLINFQNQEVLQQIDMTEKRFSAECPSNSPCSLEIQSSEAGDSALYLCASSRAGNTLYFGEGSRLIVV.

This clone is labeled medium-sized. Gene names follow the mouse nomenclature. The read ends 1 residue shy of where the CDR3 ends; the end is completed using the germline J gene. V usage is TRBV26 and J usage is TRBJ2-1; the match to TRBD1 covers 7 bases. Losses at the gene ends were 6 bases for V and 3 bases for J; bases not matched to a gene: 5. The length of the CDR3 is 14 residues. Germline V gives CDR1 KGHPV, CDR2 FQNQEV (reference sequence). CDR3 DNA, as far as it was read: TGTGCCAGCAGCCGGGGACAGACCTATGCTGAGCAGTTC. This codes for CASSRGQTYAEQF. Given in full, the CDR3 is CASSRGQTYAEQFF. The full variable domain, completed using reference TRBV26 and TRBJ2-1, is NSKVIQTPRYLVKGQGQKAKMRCIPEKGHPVVFWYQQNKNNEFKFLINFQNQEVLQQIDMTEKRFSAECPSNSPCSLEIQSSEAGDSALYLCASSRGQTYAEQFFGPGTRLTVL.

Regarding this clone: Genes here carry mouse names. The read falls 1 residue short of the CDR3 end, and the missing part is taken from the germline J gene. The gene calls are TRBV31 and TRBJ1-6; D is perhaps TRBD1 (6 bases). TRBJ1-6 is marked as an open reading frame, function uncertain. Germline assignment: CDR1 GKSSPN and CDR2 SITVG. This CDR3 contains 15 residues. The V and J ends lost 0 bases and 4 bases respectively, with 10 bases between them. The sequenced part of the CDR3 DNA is TGTGCCTGGAGTCTAGGGGGGTGGTATAATTCGCCCCTCTAC. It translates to CAWSLGGWYNSPLY. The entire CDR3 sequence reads CAWSLGGWYNSPLYF.

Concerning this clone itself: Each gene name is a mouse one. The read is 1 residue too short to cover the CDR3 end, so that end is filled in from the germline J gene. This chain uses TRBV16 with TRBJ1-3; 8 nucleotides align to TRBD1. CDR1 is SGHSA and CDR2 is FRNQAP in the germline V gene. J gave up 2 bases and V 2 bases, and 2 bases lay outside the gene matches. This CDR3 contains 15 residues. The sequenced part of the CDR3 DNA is TGTGCAAGCAGCTTATCCAGGGGGCCTGGAAATACGCTCTAT. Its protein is CASSLSRGPGNTLY. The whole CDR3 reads CASSLSRGPGNTLYF.

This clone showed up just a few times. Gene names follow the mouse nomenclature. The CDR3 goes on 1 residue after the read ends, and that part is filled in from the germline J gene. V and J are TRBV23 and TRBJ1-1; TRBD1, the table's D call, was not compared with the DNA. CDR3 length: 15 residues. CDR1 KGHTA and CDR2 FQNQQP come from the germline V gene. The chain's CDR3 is CSSSRGQGTNTEVFF. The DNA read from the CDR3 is TGCTCCAGCAGTCGGGGACAGGGGACAAACACAGAAGTCTTC.

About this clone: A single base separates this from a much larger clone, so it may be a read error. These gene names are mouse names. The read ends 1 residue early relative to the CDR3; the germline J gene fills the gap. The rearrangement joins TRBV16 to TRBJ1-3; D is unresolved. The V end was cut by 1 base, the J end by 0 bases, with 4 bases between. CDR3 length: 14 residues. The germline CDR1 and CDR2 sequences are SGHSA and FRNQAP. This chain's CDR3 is CASSLGNSGNTLYF. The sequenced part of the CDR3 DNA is TGTGCAAGCAGCTTAGGAAATTCTGGAAATACGCTCTAT.

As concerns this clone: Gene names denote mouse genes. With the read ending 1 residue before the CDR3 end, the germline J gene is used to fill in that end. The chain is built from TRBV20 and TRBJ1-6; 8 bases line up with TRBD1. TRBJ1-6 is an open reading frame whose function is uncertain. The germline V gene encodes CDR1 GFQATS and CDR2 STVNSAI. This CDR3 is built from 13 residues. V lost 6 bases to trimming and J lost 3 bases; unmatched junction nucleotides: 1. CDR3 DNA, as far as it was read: TGTGGTGCGGACAGGGACTATAATTCGCCCCTCTAC. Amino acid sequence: CGADRDYNSPLY. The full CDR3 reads CGADRDYNSPLYF.

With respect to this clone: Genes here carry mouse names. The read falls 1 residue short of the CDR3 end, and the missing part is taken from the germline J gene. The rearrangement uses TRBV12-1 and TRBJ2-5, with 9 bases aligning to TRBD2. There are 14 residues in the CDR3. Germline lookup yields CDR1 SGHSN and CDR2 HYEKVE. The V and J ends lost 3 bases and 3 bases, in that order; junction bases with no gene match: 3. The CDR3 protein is CASSSDWGQDTQYF. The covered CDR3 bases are TGTGCCAGCTCTTCCGACTGGGGGCAAGACACCCAGTAC.

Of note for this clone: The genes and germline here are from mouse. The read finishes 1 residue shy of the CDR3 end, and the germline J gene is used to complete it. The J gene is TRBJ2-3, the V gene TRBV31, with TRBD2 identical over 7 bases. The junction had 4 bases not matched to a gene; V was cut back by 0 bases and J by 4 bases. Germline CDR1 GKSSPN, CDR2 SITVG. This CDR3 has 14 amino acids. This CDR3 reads CAWSLMGGSETLYF. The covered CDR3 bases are TGTGCCTGGAGTCTAATGGGGGGATCAGAAACGCTGTAT.

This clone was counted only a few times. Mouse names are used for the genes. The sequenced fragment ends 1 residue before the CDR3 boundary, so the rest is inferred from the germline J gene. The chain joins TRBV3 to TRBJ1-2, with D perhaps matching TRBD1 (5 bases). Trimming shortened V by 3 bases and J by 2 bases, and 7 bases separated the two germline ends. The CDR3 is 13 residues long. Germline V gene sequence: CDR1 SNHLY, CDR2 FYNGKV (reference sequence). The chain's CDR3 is CASSFSGNSDYTF. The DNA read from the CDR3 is TGTGCCAGCAGCTTCTCAGGGAACTCCGACTACACC.

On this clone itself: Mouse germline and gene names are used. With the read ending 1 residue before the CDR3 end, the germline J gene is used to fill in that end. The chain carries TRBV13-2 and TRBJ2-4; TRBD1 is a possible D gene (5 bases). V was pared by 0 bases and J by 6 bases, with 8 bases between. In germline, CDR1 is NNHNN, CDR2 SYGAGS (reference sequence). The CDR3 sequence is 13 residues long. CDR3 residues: CASGDARANTLYF. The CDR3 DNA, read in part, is TGTGCCAGCGGTGATGCCAGGGCTAACACCTTGTAC.

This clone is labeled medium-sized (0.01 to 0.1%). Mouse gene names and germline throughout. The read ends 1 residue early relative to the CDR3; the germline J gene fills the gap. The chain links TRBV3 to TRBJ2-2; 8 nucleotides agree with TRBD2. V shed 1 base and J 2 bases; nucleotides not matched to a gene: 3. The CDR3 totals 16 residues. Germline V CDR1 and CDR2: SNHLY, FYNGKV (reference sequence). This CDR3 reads CASSLVGGVNTGQLYF. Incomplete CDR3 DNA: TGTGCCAGCAGCTTAGTTGGGGGGGTGAACACCGGGCAGCTCTAC.

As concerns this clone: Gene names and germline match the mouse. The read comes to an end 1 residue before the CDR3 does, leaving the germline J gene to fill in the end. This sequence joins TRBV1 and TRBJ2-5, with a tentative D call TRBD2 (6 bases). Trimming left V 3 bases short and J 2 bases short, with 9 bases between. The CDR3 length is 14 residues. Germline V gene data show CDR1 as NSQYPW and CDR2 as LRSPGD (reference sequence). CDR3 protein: CTCSAAGVQDTQYF. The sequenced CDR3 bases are TGCACCTGCAGTGCCGCTGGGGTCCAAGACACCCAGTAC.

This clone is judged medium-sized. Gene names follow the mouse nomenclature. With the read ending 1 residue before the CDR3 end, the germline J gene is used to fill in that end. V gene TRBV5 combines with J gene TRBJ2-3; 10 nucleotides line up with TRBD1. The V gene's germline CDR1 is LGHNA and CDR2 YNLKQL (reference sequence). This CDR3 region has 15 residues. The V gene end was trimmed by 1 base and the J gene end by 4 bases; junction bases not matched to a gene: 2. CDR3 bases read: TGTGCCAGCAGCCAAGCGGGACAGGGGACAGAAACGCTGTAT. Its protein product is CASSQAGQGTETLY. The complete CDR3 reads CASSQAGQGTETLYF.

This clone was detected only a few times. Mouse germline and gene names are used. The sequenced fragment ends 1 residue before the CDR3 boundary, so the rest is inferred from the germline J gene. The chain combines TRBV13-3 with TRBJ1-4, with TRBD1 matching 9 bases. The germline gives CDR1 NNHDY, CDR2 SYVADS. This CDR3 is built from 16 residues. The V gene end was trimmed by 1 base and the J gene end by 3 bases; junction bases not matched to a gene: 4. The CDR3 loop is CASSDPGTGPNERLFF. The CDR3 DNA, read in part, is TGTGCCAGCAGTGATCCCGGGACAGGGCCCAACGAAAGATTATTT. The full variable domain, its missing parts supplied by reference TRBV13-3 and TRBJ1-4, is EAAVTQSPRSKVAVTGGKVTLSCHQTNNHDYMYWYRQDTGHGLRLIHYSYVADSTEKGDIPDGYKASRPSQENFSLILELASLSQTAVYFCASSDPGTGPNERLFFGHGTKLSVL.

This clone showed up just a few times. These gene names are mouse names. Partial CDR3 DNA: TGTGCCAGCAGTCAAGGGGGCCGAGACACCCAGTAC. Translated: CASSQGGRDTQY. The full-length CDR3 reads as CASSQGGRDTQYF. The V gene is TRBV26, the J gene TRBJ2-5; D possibly corresponds to TRBD1 (7 bases). Read data end 1 residue before the CDR3 end; the end is taken from the germline J gene. Trimming took off 4 bases at V and 5 bases at J, with 10 bases between the two ends. CDR1 is KGHPV and CDR2 is FQNQEV in the germline V gene (reference sequence). There are 13 residues in the CDR3. Full variable domain (remainder filled in from reference TRBV26 and TRBJ2-5): NSKVIQTPRYLVKGQGQKAKMRCIPEKGHPVVFWYQQNKNNEFKFLINFQNQEVLQQIDMTEKRFSAECPSNSPCSLEIQSSEAGDSALYLCASSQGGRDTQYFGPGTRLLVL.

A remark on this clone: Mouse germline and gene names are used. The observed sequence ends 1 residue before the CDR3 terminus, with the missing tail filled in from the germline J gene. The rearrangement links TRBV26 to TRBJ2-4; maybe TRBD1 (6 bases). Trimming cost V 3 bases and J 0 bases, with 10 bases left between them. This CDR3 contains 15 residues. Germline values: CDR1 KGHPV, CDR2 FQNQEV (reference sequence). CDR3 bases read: TGTGCCAGCAGTCTCCACAGGGCTAGTCAAAACACCTTGTAC. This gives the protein CASSLHRASQNTLY. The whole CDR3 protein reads CASSLHRASQNTLYF.

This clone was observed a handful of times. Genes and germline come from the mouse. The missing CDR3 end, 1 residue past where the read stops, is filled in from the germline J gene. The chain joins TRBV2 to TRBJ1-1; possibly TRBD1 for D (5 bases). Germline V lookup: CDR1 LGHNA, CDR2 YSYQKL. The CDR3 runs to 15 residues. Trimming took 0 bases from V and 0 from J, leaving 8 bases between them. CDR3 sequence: CASSQDGHANTEVFF. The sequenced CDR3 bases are TGTGCCAGCAGCCAAGACGGACATGCAAACACAGAAGTCTTC.

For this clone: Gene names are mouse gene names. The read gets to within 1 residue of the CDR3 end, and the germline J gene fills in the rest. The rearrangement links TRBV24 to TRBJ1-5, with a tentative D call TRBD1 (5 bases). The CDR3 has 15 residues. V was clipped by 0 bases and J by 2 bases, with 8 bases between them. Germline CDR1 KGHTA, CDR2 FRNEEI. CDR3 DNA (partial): TGTGCCAGCAGTCTGTATGGGGGAGACAACCAGGCTCCGCTT. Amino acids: CASSLYGGDNQAPL. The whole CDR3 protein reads CASSLYGGDNQAPLF.